The T cell receptor beta chain under discussion was sequenced for a study of blood T cell repertoires in COVID-19. Generated by immunoSEQ multiplex PCR, the TCRdb table keeps only in-frame clones and is missing some. The profile shows about 54,000 clones, around 80% of them singletons. This clone has just a few counts. This CDR3 region has 15 residues. Germline lookup yields CDR1 SGHRS and CDR2 YFSETQ. V dropped 4 bases and J dropped 4 bases, with 16 bases sitting between them. The TCR sequence derives from a man between 50 and 59 years old with acute or convalescent COVID-19. V gene TRBV5-1 combines with J gene TRBJ2-3; perhaps TRBD2 as D (7 bases). The sequencing input was peripheral blood. CDR3 coding DNA: TGCGCCAGCAGCCGGGACACCGGGGGGCCAGATACGCAGTATTTT. Translating it yields CASSRDTGGPDTQYF.